The T cell receptor (beta chain) described here comes from a study of T cell responses to AZD1222 COVID-19 vaccine. Study-wide findings and caveats: There were mostly white British donors and more females than males, and clonal diversity was possibly underestimated.

The CDR3 is made up of 13 amino acids. V was trimmed by 4 bases and J by 1 base, leaving 8 bases between them. The germline V gene encodes CDR1 SGHNT and CDR2 YYREEE (reference sequence). Clones were sequenced by immunoSEQ multiplex PCR, and TCRdb holds only the in-frame ones, with some missing. The table includes 25,000 to 30,000 clones, 78% detected once. Regarding this clone: Antigen unknown.

The gene calls are TRBV5-4 and TRBJ1-1; D gene unclear. The sequence was collected from an adult in good health. This specimen was peripheral blood, taken on day 0 of AZD1222 vaccination. CDR3 sequence reads: CASSALQNTEAFF. The CDR3 DNA is TGTGCCAGCAGCGCGTTGCAGAACACTGAAGCTTTCTTT.